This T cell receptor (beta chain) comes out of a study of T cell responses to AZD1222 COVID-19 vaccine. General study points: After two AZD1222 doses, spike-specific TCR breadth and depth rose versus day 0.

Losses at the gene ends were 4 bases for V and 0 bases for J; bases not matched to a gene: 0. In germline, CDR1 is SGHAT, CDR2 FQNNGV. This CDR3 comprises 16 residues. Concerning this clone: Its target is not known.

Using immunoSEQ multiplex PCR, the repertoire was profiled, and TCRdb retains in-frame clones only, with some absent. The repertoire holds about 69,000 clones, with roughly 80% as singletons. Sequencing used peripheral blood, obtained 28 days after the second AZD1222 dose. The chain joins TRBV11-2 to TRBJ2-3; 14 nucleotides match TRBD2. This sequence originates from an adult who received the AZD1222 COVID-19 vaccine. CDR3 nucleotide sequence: TGTGCCAGCAGCTGGACTAGCGGGGGGAGCACAGATACGCAGTATTTT. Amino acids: CASSWTSGGSTDTQYF.